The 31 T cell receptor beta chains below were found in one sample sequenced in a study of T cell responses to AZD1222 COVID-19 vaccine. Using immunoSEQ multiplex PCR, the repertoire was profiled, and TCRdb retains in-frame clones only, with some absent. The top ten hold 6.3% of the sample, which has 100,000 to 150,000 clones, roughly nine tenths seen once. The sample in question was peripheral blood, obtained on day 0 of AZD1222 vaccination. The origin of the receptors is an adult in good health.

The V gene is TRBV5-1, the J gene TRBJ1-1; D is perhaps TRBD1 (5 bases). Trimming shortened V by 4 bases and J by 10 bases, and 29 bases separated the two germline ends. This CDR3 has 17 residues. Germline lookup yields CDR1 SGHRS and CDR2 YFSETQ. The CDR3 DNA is TGCGCCAGCAGCCTAAATACTATCAAGGAAGGGATTGGGGGAGCTTTCTTT. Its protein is CASSLNTIKEGIGGAFF.

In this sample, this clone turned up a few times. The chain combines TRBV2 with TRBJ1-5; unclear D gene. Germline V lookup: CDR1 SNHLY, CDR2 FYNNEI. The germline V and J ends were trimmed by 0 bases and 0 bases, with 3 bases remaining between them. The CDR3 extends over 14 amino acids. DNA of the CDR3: TGTGCCAGCAGTGAAGCGTATAGCAATCAGCCCCAGCATTTT. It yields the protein CASSEAYSNQPQHF.

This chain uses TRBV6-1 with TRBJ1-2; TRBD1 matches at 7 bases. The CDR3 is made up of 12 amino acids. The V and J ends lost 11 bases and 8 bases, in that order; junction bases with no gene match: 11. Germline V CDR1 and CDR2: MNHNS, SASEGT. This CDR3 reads CAVLGTAVGYTF. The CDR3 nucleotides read TGTGCCGTATTAGGGACAGCGGTCGGCTACACCTTC.

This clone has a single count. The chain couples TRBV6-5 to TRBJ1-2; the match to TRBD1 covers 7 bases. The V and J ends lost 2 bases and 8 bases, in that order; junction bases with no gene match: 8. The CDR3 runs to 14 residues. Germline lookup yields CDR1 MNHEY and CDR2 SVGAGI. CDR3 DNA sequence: TGTGCCAGCAGTTACACCGAGGGGGCTGGGGGCTACACCTTC. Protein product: CASSYTEGAGGYTF.

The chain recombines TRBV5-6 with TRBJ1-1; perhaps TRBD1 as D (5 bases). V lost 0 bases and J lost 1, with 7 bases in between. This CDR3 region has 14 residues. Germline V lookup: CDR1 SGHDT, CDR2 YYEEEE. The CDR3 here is CASSLEQANTEAFF. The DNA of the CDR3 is TGTGCCAGCAGCTTGGAACAGGCGAACACTGAAGCTTTCTTT.

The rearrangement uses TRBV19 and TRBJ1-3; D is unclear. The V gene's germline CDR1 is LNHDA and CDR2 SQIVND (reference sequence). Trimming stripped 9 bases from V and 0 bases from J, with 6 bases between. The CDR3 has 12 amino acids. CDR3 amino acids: CASINSGNTIYF. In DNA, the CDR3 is TGTGCCAGCATTAACTCTGGAAACACCATATATTTT. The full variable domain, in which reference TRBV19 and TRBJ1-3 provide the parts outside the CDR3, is DGGITQSPKYLFRKEGQNVTLSCEQNLNHDAMYWYRQDPGQGLRLIYYSQIVNDFQKGDIAEGYSVSREKKESFPLTVTSAQKNPTAFYLCASINSGNTIYFGEGSWLTVV.

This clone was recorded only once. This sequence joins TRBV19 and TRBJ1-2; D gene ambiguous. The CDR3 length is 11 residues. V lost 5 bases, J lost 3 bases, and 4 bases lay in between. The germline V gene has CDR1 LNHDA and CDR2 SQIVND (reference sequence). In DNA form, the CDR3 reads TGTGCCAGTAGTGACCACTATGGCTACACCTTC. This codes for CASSDHYGYTF.

CDR3 region: CASSLAGTGGPEAFF. For the CDR3, the DNA is TGTGCCAGCAGCTTGGCCGGGACAGGGGGCCCTGAAGCTTTCTTT. J is TRBJ1-1 and V is TRBV5-5, with 12 bases that match TRBD1. Germline assignment: CDR1 SGHKS and CDR2 YYEKEE (reference sequence). J lost 6 bases, V lost 0 bases, and 3 bases had no gene match. CDR3 size: 15 residues.

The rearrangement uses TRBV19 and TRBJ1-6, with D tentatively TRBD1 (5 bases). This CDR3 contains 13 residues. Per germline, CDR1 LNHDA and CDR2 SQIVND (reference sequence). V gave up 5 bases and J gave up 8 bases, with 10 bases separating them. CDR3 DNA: TGTGCCAGTAGTCCGGGGACCTATTCACCCCTCCACTTT. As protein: CASSPGTYSPLHF.

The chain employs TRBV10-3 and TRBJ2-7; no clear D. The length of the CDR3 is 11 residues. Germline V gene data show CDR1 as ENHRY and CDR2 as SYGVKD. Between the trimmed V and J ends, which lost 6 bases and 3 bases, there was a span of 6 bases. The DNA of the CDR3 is TGTGCCATCAGAACCAACTACGAGCAGTACTTC. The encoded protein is CAIRTNYEQYF.

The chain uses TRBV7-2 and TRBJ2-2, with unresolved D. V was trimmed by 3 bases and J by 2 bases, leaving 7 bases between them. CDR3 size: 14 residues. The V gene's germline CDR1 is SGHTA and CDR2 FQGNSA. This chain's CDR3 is CASSFMHNTGELFF. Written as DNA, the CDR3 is TGTGCCAGCAGCTTTATGCACAACACCGGGGAGCTGTTTTTT.

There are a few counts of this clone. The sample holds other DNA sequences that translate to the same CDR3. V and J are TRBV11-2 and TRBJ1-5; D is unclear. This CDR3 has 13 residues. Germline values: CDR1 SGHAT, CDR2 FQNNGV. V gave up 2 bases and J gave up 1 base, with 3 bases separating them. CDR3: CASSLHSNQPQHF. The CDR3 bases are TGTGCCAGCAGCTTACACAGCAATCAGCCCCAGCATTTT.

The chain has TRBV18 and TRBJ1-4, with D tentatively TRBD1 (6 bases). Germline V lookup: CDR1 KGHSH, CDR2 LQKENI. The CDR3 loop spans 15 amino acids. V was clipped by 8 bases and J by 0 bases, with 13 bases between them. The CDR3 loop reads CASRGQTATNEKLFF. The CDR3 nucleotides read TGTGCCAGCCGCGGACAGACTGCAACTAATGAAAAACTGTTTTTT. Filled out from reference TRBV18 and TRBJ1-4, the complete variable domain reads NAGVMQNPRHLVRRRGQEARLRCSPMKGHSHVYWYRQLPEEGLKFMVYLQKENIIDESGMPKERFSAEFPKEGPSILRIQQVVRGDSAAYFCASRGQTATNEKLFFGSGTQLSVL.

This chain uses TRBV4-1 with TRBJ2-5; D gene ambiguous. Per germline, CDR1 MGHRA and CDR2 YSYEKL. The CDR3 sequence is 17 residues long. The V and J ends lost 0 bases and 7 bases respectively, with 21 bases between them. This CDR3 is CASSQELQPPGSATQYF. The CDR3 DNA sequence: TGCGCCAGCAGCCAAGAACTCCAGCCACCCGGGTCGGCGACCCAGTACTTC.

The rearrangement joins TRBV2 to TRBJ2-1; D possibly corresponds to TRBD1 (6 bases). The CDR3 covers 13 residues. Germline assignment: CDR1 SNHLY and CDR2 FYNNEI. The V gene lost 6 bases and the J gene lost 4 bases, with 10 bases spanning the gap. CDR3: CASSMDRYNEQFF. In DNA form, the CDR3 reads TGTGCCAGCAGCATGGACAGATACAATGAGCAGTTCTTC. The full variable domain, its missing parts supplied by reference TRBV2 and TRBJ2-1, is EPEVTQTPSHQVTQMGQEVILRCVPISNHLYFYWYRQILGQKVEFLVSFYNNEISEKSEIFDDQFSVERPDGSNFTLKIRSTKLEDSAMYFCASSMDRYNEQFFGPGTRLTVL.

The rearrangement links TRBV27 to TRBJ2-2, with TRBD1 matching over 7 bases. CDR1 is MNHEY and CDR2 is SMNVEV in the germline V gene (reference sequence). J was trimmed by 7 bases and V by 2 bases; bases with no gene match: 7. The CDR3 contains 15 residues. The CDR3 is CASSLMTGLDGELFF. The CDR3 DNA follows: TGTGCCAGCAGTTTAATGACAGGGCTGGACGGGGAGCTGTTTTTT.

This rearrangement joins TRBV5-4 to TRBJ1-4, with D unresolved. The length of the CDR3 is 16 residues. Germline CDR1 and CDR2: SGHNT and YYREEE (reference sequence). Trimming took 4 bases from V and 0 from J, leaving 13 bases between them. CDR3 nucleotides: TGTGCCAGCAGCCTGGCGACGGCCCCAACTAATGAAAAACTGTTTTTT. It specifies CASSLATAPTNEKLFF.

The CDR3 protein is CASRWSDSSNQPQHF. Here the CDR3 DNA reads TGTGCCAGCCGTTGGTCCGACAGTAGCAATCAGCCCCAGCATTTT. The chain is built from TRBV2 and TRBJ1-5; perhaps TRBD1 as D (5 bases). This CDR3 comprises 15 residues. Trimming pared 8 bases from V and 0 bases from J, leaving 14 bases between. CDR1 and CDR2 from the germline V gene are SNHLY and FYNNEI.

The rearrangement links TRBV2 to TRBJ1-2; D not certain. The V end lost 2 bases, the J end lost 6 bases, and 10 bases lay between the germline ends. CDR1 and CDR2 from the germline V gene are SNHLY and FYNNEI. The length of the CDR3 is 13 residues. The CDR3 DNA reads TGTGCCAGCAGTGAACGGGTAGCGGATGGCTACACCTTC. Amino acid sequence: CASSERVADGYTF.

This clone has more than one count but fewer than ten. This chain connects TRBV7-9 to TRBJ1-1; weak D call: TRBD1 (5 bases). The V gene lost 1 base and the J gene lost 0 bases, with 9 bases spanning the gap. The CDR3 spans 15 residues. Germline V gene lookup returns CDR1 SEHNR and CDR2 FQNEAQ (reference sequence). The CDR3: CASSLVGDLNTEAFF. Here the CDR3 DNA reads TGTGCCAGCAGCTTAGTGGGGGACCTGAACACTGAAGCTTTCTTT.

In DNA, the CDR3 is TGTGCCAGCAGCTTGGGGCAGGGGAACGGCTACACCTTC. Its protein is CASSLGQGNGYTF. The chain joins TRBV7-3 to TRBJ1-2, with D possibly TRBD1 on 6 matching bases. Germline CDR1 and CDR2: SGHTA and FQGTGA. The CDR3 runs to 13 residues. Trimming stripped 3 bases from V and 8 bases from J, with 13 bases between.

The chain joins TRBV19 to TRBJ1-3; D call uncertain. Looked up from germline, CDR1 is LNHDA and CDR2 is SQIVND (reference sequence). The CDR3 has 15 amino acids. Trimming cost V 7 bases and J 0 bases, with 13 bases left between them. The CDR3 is CASIEQSYSGNTIYF. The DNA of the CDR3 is TGTGCCAGTATCGAACAGTCCTACTCTGGAAACACCATATATTTT.

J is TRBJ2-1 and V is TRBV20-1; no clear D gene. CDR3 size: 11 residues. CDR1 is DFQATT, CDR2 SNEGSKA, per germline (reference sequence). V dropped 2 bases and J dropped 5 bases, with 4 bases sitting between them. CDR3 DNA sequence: TGCAGTGCTAGAATACACAATGAGCAGTTCTTC. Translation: CSARIHNEQFF.

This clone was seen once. CDR3 bases: TGTGCCATCAGGGGGACAGAGGATCAGCCCCAGCATTTT. Translating it yields CAIRGTEDQPQHF. This sequence joins TRBV10-3 and TRBJ1-5; TRBD1 agrees at 7 bases. Germline trimming cut 6 bases from V and 5 bases from J; bases unmatched to any gene: 4. CDR1 is ENHRY and CDR2 is SYGVKD in the germline V gene. This CDR3 is built from 13 residues.

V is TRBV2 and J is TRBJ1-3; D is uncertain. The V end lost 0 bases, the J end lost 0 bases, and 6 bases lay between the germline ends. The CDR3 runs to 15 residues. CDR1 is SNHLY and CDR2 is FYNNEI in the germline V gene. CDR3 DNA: TGTGCCAGCAGTGAAGCAGTTACCTCTGGAAACACCATATATTTT. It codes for CASSEAVTSGNTIYF. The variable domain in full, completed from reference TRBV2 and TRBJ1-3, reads EPEVTQTPSHQVTQMGQEVILRCVPISNHLYFYWYRQILGQKVEFLVSFYNNEISEKSEIFDDQFSVERPDGSNFTLKIRSTKLEDSAMYFCASSEAVTSGNTIYFGEGSWLTVV.

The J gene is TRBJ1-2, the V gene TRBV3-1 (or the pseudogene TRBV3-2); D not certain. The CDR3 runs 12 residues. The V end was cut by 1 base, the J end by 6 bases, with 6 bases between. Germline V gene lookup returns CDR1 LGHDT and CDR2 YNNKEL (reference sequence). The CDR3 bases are TGTGCCAGCAGCCAAGGGGGAAATGGCTACACCTTC. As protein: CASSQGGNGYTF.

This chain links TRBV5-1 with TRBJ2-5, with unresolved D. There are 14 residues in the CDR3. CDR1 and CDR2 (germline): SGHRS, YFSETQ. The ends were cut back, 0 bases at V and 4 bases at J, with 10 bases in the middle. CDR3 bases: TGCGCCAGCAGCTTGGTAGGGTCGGGAGAGACCCAGTACTTC. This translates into CASSLVGSGETQYF.

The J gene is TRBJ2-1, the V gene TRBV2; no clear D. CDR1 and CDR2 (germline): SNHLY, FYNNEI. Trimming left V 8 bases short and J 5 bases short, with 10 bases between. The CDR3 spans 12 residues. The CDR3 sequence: CASRQGNNEQFF. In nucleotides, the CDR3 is TGTGCCAGCCGGCAAGGGAACAATGAGCAGTTCTTC.

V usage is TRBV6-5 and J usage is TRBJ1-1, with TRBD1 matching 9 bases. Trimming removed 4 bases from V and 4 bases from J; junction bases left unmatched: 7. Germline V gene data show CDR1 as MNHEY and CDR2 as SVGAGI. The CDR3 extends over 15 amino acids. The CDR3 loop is CASSLGQGFGTEAFF. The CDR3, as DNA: TGTGCCAGCAGTTTAGGACAGGGGTTCGGCACTGAAGCTTTCTTT.

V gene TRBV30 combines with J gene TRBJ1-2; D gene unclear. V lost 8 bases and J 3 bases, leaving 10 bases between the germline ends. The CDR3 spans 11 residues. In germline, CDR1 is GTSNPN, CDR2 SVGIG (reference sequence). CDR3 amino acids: CARLDYYGYTF. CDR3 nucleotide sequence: TGTGCCAGATTGGACTACTATGGCTACACCTTC.

The DNA of the CDR3 is TGTGCCAGCAGGTACAGGTTAAGCAATCAGCCCCAGCATTTT. Protein sequence: CASRYRLSNQPQHF. The rearrangement links TRBV2 to TRBJ1-5; D may be TRBD1 (5 bases). Germline-derived CDR1 and CDR2 are SNHLY and FYNNEI. The CDR3 has 14 amino acids. V was pared by 6 bases and J by 1 base, with 10 bases between.